The 30 T cell receptor beta chains given below trace back to one sample, sequenced in a study of T cells and copy number aberrations in small-cell lung cancer. This table comes from immunoSEQ multiplex PCR, and its TCRdb copy is limited to in-frame clones, with some not included. This table has just under 550 clones, approximately 94% appearing once. The sequencing sample was made of tumor tissue. Every receptor here comes from a man aged 50 or older with small cell lung cancer.

The V gene is TRBV19, the J gene TRBJ2-1, with D maybe TRBD1 (5 bases). Trimming pared 1 base from V and 9 bases from J, leaving 13 bases between. Germline CDR1 is LNHDA and CDR2 is SQIVND (reference sequence). This CDR3 spans 14 amino acids. The CDR3 is CASSIGLGVSEQFF. The CDR3 DNA follows: TGTGCCAGTAGTATAGGTTTAGGGGTGAGTGAGCAGTTCTTC.

The chain employs TRBV6-1 and TRBJ1-5; no clear D gene. V lost 4 bases, J lost 8 bases, and 15 bases lay in between. The CDR3 runs to 14 residues. Germline lookup yields CDR1 MNHNS and CDR2 SASEGT. The CDR3 DNA is TGTGCCAGCAGTGGACATATCTTTAAGGAGCCCCAGCATTTT. As protein: CASSGHIFKEPQHF.

The rearrangement joins TRBV25-1 to TRBJ1-5; the D gene is possibly TRBD1 (5 bases). This CDR3 has 14 residues. In germline, CDR1 is MGHDK, CDR2 SYGVNS. V was cut by 1 base and J by 4 bases, with 8 bases left in between. The CDR3 DNA is TGTGCCAGCAGTGAATGGGGCAGTAATCAGCCCCAGCATTTT. Translation gives CASSEWGSNQPQHF. The full variable domain, rest sourced from reference TRBV25-1 and TRBJ1-5, is EADIYQTPRYLVIGTGKKITLECSQTMGHDKMYWYQQDPGMELHLIHYSYGVNSTEKGDLSSESTVSRIRTEHFPLTLESARPSHTSQYLCASSEWGSNQPQHFGDGTRLSIL.

The chain uses TRBV19 and TRBJ2-3; 7 bases are shared with TRBD2. The germline gives CDR1 LNHDA, CDR2 SQIVND (reference sequence). The CDR3 is 14 residues long. Trimming cost V 10 bases and J 1 base; bases outside gene matches: 8. The CDR3 region is CATRPAGGTDTQYF. The DNA of the CDR3 is TGTGCCACCCGACCCGCGGGAGGCACAGATACGCAGTATTTT. Based on the CDR3 plus reference TRBV19 and TRBJ2-3, the full variable domain is DGGITQSPKYLFRKEGQNVTLSCEQNLNHDAMYWYRQDPGQGLRLIYYSQIVNDFQKGDIAEGYSVSREKKESFPLTVTSAQKNPTAFYLCATRPAGGTDTQYFGPGTRLTVL.

This chain uses TRBV7-6 with TRBJ2-5; D not certain. The CDR3 runs 13 residues. Germline V gene sequence: CDR1 SGHVS, CDR2 FNYEAQ. V shed 5 bases and J shed 5 bases, with 12 bases lying between them. CDR3 bases: TGTGCCAGCAGCCCGGCGCTGGGGGAGACCCAGTACTTC. Its protein product is CASSPALGETQYF.

The chain recombines TRBV29-1 with TRBJ2-1; D is uncertain. The CDR3 sequence is 14 residues long. Trimming removed 2 bases at V and 0 bases at J, with 8 bases between. Looked up from germline, CDR1 is SQVTM and CDR2 is ANQGSEA. The CDR3 DNA sequence: TGCAGCGTTGAAAACTTGAGCTCCTACAATGAGCAGTTCTTC. As protein: CSVENLSSYNEQFF.

The J gene is TRBJ1-1, the V gene TRBV14; D call uncertain. CDR1 is SGHDN, CDR2 FVKESK, per germline. Trimming removed 4 bases from V and 7 bases from J, with 10 bases in between. There are 12 residues in the CDR3. CDR3 region: CASSRGGIEAFF. The CDR3 DNA sequence: TGTGCCAGCAGCCGCGGAGGGATTGAAGCTTTCTTT.

Only one count was recorded for this clone. The CDR3 does not end in the conserved phenylalanine or tryptophan, so this is likely a read error. CDR3 nucleotides: TGTGCCAGCAGAGCCAGGGGGCTGATTGCAACTAATGAAAAACTGTTTTGT. It specifies CASRARGLIATNEKLFC. V gene TRBV2 combines with J gene TRBJ1-4, with 8 bases lining up with TRBD1. Per germline, CDR1 SNHLY and CDR2 FYNNEI. The CDR3 is 17 residues long. Trimming at V came to 6 bases and at J to 0 bases, leaving 9 bases not matched to a gene.

The chain recombines TRBV15 with TRBJ2-1; D not certain. The CDR3 spans 12 residues. V was cut by 1 base and J by 8 bases, with 6 bases left in between. The V gene's germline CDR1 is LNHNV and CDR2 YYDKDF (reference sequence). CDR3 in amino acids: CATSRGMDEQFF. In DNA form, the CDR3 reads TGTGCCACCAGCAGAGGGATGGATGAGCAGTTCTTC.

This sequence joins TRBV4-1 and TRBJ1-2; 8 bases fit TRBD1. Trimming took 1 base from V and 2 from J; bases not matched to a gene: 3. Germline assignment: CDR1 MGHRA and CDR2 YSYEKL. The CDR3 length is 15 residues. This CDR3 is CASSQVPGGNYGYTF. The CDR3 region has the DNA TGCGCCAGCAGCCAAGTCCCAGGGGGCAACTATGGCTACACCTTC.

The chain couples TRBV5-1 to TRBJ2-4; 7 bases fit TRBD2. The CDR3 covers 14 residues. Trimming at V came to 7 bases and at J to 5 bases, leaving 9 bases not matched to a gene. CDR1 SGHRS and CDR2 YFSETQ come from the germline V gene. The CDR3 DNA follows: TGCGCCAGCTCCCCGACTAGCAGAGAAAACATTCAGTACTTC. The encoded protein is CASSPTSRENIQYF.

The chain combines TRBV7-2 with TRBJ1-1; 11 nucleotides align to TRBD1. The CDR3 consists of 15 residues. Unmatched junction bases numbered 11, after V lost 5 bases and J lost 9 bases. Germline V lookup: CDR1 SGHTA, CDR2 FQGNSA. The CDR3 here is CASSTFQGQGGQAFF. The CDR3, as DNA: TGTGCCAGCAGCACATTTCAGGGACAGGGGGGGCAAGCTTTCTTT.

The V gene is TRBV29-1, the J gene TRBJ1-2; perhaps TRBD1 as D (6 bases). This CDR3 region has 11 residues. Trimming shortened V by 8 bases and J by 6 bases, and 13 bases separated the two germline ends. Germline V gene sequence: CDR1 SQVTM, CDR2 ANQGSEA. The CDR3 spells CSSRGGDGYTF. CDR3 sequence (DNA): TGCAGCTCAAGGGGGGGGGATGGCTACACCTTC. Using reference TRBV29-1 and TRBJ1-2 for the parts outside the CDR3, the full variable domain is SAVISQKPSRDICQRGTSLTIQCQVDSQVTMMFWYRQQPGQSLTLIATANQGSEATYESGFVIDKFPISRPNLTFSTLTVSNMSPEDSSIYLCSSRGGDGYTFGSGTRLTVV.

For this clone: Germline and junction disagree at one end, which may indicate a read error. The chain couples TRBV5-6 to TRBJ1-1, with 7 bases identical to TRBD1. Germline values: CDR1 SGHDT, CDR2 YYEEEE. The CDR3 spans 12 residues. In DNA form, the CDR3 reads TGTGCCAGCAGCCCGAACAGGGGTGAAGTTTTCTTT. This sequence encodes CASSPNRGEVFF.

The chain carries TRBV5-1 and TRBJ2-7; TRBD1 matches 10 bases. The ends lost 3 bases at V and 5 bases at J; junction bases unmatched: 5. The CDR3 consists of 14 residues. Germline V gives CDR1 SGHRS, CDR2 YFSETQ. CDR3 residues: CASSSWTGGDEQYF. The CDR3 DNA reads TGCGCCAGCAGCTCCTGGACAGGGGGGGACGAGCAGTACTTC.

The chain combines TRBV2 with TRBJ2-5; D call uncertain. The germline gives CDR1 SNHLY, CDR2 FYNNEI. This CDR3 is built from 15 residues. V lost 5 bases and J lost 1, with 14 bases in between. The CDR3 sequence is CASSIDTTLQETQYF. The DNA for the CDR3 is TGTGCCAGCAGTATAGACACTACCCTCCAAGAGACCCAGTACTTC.

For this clone: Compared with germline, one end of the junction differs, possibly owing to a read error. The chain joins TRBV5-1 to TRBJ2-2; TRBD2 might be the D (5 bases). Germline V gene sequence: CDR1 SGHRS, CDR2 YFSETQ. There are 13 residues in the CDR3. The CDR3 spells CASSFQNTGELVF. The CDR3 bases are TGCGCCAGCAGCTTTCAAAACACCGGGGAGCTGGTTTTT.

J is TRBJ2-1 and V is TRBV2, with a tentative D call TRBD2 (6 bases). Germline values: CDR1 SNHLY, CDR2 FYNNEI. The CDR3 is 13 residues long. With 8 bases removed from V and 0 bases from J, the gap between germline ends came to 8 bases. The CDR3 region has the DNA TGTGCCAGCGTCGGGAGCTCCTACAATGAGCAGTTCTTC. Translating it yields CASVGSSYNEQFF.

V gene TRBV4-1 combines with J gene TRBJ2-5; perhaps D is TRBD1 or TRBD2 (5 bases each). V lost 5 bases to trimming and J lost 1 base, with 8 bases between them. Per the germline V gene, CDR1 is MGHRA and CDR2 is YSYEKL. This CDR3 spans 13 amino acids. The CDR3 nucleotides read TGCGCCAGCAGCTACGGGGCCCAAGAGACCCAGTACTTC. It is translated as CASSYGAQETQYF.

The chain recombines TRBV5-1 with TRBJ2-1, with D unresolved. Germline values: CDR1 SGHRS, CDR2 YFSETQ. V lost 0 bases and J 7 bases, leaving 8 bases between the germline ends. This CDR3 comprises 13 residues. This CDR3 is CASSLAPENEQFF. In nucleotides, the CDR3 is TGCGCCAGCAGCTTGGCTCCTGAAAATGAGCAGTTCTTC.

The J gene is TRBJ1-5, the V gene TRBV5-1; 9 bases match TRBD1. J gave up 2 bases and V 4 bases, and 4 bases lay outside the gene matches. From germline, CDR1 is SGHRS and CDR2 YFSETQ. The CDR3 runs to 15 residues. DNA for the CDR3: TGCGCCAGCAGCCAGGGACAGGGAGGCAATCAGCCCCAGCATTTT. Translation: CASSQGQGGNQPQHF.

The J gene is TRBJ1-2, the V gene TRBV4-3, with 7 bases fitting TRBD1. Trimming took 2 bases from V and 8 from J; bases not matched to a gene: 11. The V gene's germline CDR1 is LGHNA and CDR2 YSLEER. This CDR3 is 15 amino acids long. This CDR3 is CASSQILQGSGGYTF. CDR3 bases: TGCGCCAGCAGCCAAATACTACAGGGGTCGGGGGGCTACACCTTC.

The DNA of the CDR3 is TGTGCCAGCCAGACTGACGGACGGTTTTCTGGAAACACCATATATTTT. Amino acids: CASQTDGRFSGNTIYF. The genes are TRBV19 and TRBJ1-3; D is undetermined. CDR1 and CDR2 from the germline V gene are LNHDA and SQIVND (reference sequence). The CDR3 has 16 amino acids. V dropped 9 bases and J dropped 1 base, with 19 bases sitting between them.

This chain joins TRBV5-1 and TRBJ1-1, with 7 bases lining up with TRBD1. Unmatched junction bases numbered 5, after V lost 4 bases and J lost 2 bases. CDR3 length: 14 residues. CDR1 is SGHRS and CDR2 is YFSETQ in the germline V gene. For the CDR3, the DNA is TGCGCCAGCAGCCAGGGGGACATAAACACTGAAGCTTTCTTT. Amino acids: CASSQGDINTEAFF. Variable domain in full (rest from reference TRBV5-1 and TRBJ1-1): KAGVTQTPRYLIKTRGQQVTLSCSPISGHRSVSWYQQTPGQGLQFLFEYFSETQRNKGNFPGRFSGRQFSNSRSEMNVSTLELGDSALYLCASSQGDINTEAFFGQGTRLTVV.

The chain uses TRBV5-1 and TRBJ1-1; the match to TRBD1 covers 7 bases. Germline V gives CDR1 SGHRS, CDR2 YFSETQ. J was trimmed by 0 bases and V by 3 bases; bases with no gene match: 8. This CDR3 has 16 amino acids. The CDR3 nucleotides read TGCGCCAGCAGCTCCGCAGGGGGGGGCATGAACACTGAAGCTTTCTTT. Translating it yields CASSSAGGGMNTEAFF. The full variable domain, with the rest looked up from reference TRBV5-1 and TRBJ1-1, is KAGVTQTPRYLIKTRGQQVTLSCSPISGHRSVSWYQQTPGQGLQFLFEYFSETQRNKGNFPGRFSGRQFSNSRSEMNVSTLELGDSALYLCASSSAGGGMNTEAFFGQGTRLTVV.

The chain combines TRBV9 with TRBJ1-1; 7 nucleotides line up with TRBD1. The CDR3 covers 13 residues. Per germline, CDR1 SGDLS and CDR2 YYNGEE. V was clipped by 2 bases and J by 7 bases; unmatched bases: 5. The DNA for the CDR3 is TGTGCCAGCAGCGTTAGCAGGGACAGTGAAGCTTTCTTT. Its protein product is CASSVSRDSEAFF.

V and J are TRBV9 and TRBJ1-6; TRBD1 might be the D (6 bases). The CDR3 extends over 17 amino acids. In germline, CDR1 is SGDLS, CDR2 YYNGEE. Trimming removed 0 bases from V and 4 bases from J, with 14 bases in between. CDR3 bases: TGTGCCAGCAGCGTAGCCTACTGGACAGATTATAATTCACCCCTCCACTTT. This codes for CASSVAYWTDYNSPLHF.

The V gene is TRBV30, the J gene TRBJ2-3; the match to TRBD2 covers 7 bases. The trim removed 2 bases at V and 6 bases at J, leaving 5 bases unmatched. Germline CDR1 is GTSNPN and CDR2 is SVGIG (reference sequence). The CDR3 runs to 13 residues. The CDR3 sequence: CAWSSGRVDTQYF. The DNA for the CDR3 is TGTGCCTGGAGTTCGGGGAGGGTGGATACGCAGTATTTT.

This clone was seen once. This chain joins TRBV18 and TRBJ2-1; 7 nucleotides align to TRBD1. CDR1 is KGHSH and CDR2 is LQKENI in the germline V gene. The CDR3 is 15 amino acids. V was pared by 5 bases and J by 7 bases, with 11 bases of the junction left unmatched. The CDR3 coding sequence is TGTGCCAGCTCATTACGACAGGGATCCTTGAATGAGCAGTTCTTC. The encoded protein is CASSLRQGSLNEQFF.

On this clone: The junction and the germline gene differ at one end; a read error may be behind it. This sample includes further DNA sequences coding for the same CDR3. The gene calls are TRBV11-2 and TRBJ2-4; no reliable D call. Germline CDR1 and CDR2: SGHAT and FQNNGV. The CDR3 is 15 residues long. The CDR3, as DNA: TGTGCCAGCAGCTTAGATCTTGCAGGCAAAAACATTCAGTACTTT. It codes for CASSLDLAGKNIQYF.